This TCR beta chain stems from a study of T cell clonality in common variable immunodeficiency. Per the germline V gene, CDR1 is GTSNPN and CDR2 is SVGIG (reference sequence). V lost 0 bases, J lost 5 bases, and 11 bases lay in between. The CDR3 covers 14 residues. Comments on this clone: The sequence runs out 3 residues before the end of the CDR3; the remainder is reconstructed from the germline J gene.

Clones were sequenced by immunoSEQ multiplex PCR, and TCRdb holds only the in-frame ones, with some missing. The specimen has some 80,000 clones, none found just once. Patients and controls were mostly of Caucasian heritage. The sample was peripheral blood mononuclear cells. J is TRBJ1-5 and V is TRBV30; D possibly corresponds to TRBD1 (5 bases). This receptor was identified in a person aged 18 to 75 in good health. The CDR3 loop is CAWSVGQGDQPQHF. The covered CDR3 bases are TGTGCCTGGAGTGTTGGACAAGGAGATCAGCCC.